These 16 T cell receptor beta chains came from one sample sequenced in a study of T cell responses to AZD1222 COVID-19 vaccine. Data came from immunoSEQ multiplex PCR; TCRdb stores just in-frame clones and leaves some out. The sample records approximately 150,000 clones, 92% being singletons. Sample: peripheral blood, taken on day 0 of AZD1222 vaccination. Receptor source: an adult in good health.

This clone was recorded only once. This chain links TRBV6-2 or TRBV6-3 with TRBJ2-7; D is undetermined. The CDR3 consists of 13 residues. Germline lookup yields CDR1 MNHEY and CDR2 SVGEGT. V lost 3 bases, J lost 4 bases, and 10 bases lay in between. The CDR3 region is CASSYLRLYEQYF. CDR3 bases: TGTGCCAGCAGTTATCTGCGGCTTTACGAGCAGTACTTC.

V and J are TRBV28 and TRBJ1-6; no definite D call. CDR1 MDHEN and CDR2 SYDVKM come from the germline V gene. This CDR3 contains 17 residues. Trimming shortened V by 3 bases and J by 0 bases, and 12 bases separated the two germline ends. The CDR3 nucleotides are TGTGCCAGCAGTTTTCTCACGACGAGCTCCTATAATTCACCCCTCCACTTT. Translated, it gives CASSFLTTSSYNSPLHF.

This chain links TRBV30 with TRBJ1-6; D call uncertain. This CDR3 is 14 amino acids long. Germline V lookup: CDR1 GTSNPN, CDR2 SVGIG (reference sequence). V lost 4 bases and J 7 bases, leaving 14 bases between the germline ends. CDR3 sequence: CAWIPPEGNSPLHF. The DNA for the CDR3 is TGTGCCTGGATCCCTCCCGAGGGAAATTCACCCCTCCACTTT.

The chain joins TRBV20-1 to TRBJ1-1; D remains unclear. The CDR3 totals 11 residues. Germline V gene lookup returns CDR1 DFQATT and CDR2 SNEGSKA (reference sequence). V dropped 5 bases and J dropped 1 base, with 5 bases sitting between them. The CDR3 nucleotides read TGCAGTGCTGGACCGAACACTGAAGCTTTCTTT. Translation gives CSAGPNTEAFF.

The chain employs TRBV7-9 and TRBJ1-3, with 7 bases that match TRBD1. After removal of 5 bases from V and 4 bases from J, the junction contained 8 bases not matched to a gene. This CDR3 spans 15 amino acids. Germline values: CDR1 SEHNR, CDR2 FQNEAQ (reference sequence). DNA for the CDR3: TGTGCCAGCAGCCATCACGACAGGGACGGAAACACCATATATTTT. The encoded protein is CASSHHDRDGNTIYF.

The chain joins TRBV28 to TRBJ1-1; tentatively, D is TRBD1 (5 bases). V was cut by 7 bases and J by 0 bases, with 9 bases left in between. Germline values: CDR1 MDHEN, CDR2 SYDVKM. CDR3 size: 13 residues. DNA of the CDR3: TGTGCCAGCAAGGGGCGGATGAACACTGAAGCTTTCTTT. It translates to CASKGRMNTEAFF.

The chain joins TRBV7-8 to TRBJ2-1, with 11 bases identical to TRBD2. With 5 bases clipped from V and 5 bases from J, the junction kept 8 bases outside the gene matches. Germline V gene data show CDR1 as SGHVS and CDR2 as FQNEAQ. The CDR3 totals 16 residues. CDR3 residues: CASSTLLAGAHNEQFF. DNA for the CDR3: TGTGCCAGCAGCACCTTACTAGCGGGAGCCCACAATGAGCAGTTCTTC.

The chain joins TRBV18 to TRBJ1-5; D possibly corresponds to TRBD1 (5 bases). The CDR3 length is 13 residues. Per the germline V gene, CDR1 is KGHSH and CDR2 is LQKENI. Trimming took 2 bases from V and 6 from J, leaving 8 bases between them. CDR3 coding DNA: TGTGCCAGCTCACCAGCAGGGAGTCAGCCCCAGCATTTT. Translating gives CASSPAGSQPQHF. Full variable domain (outside the CDR3, taken from reference TRBV18 and TRBJ1-5): NAGVMQNPRHLVRRRGQEARLRCSPMKGHSHVYWYRQLPEEGLKFMVYLQKENIIDESGMPKERFSAEFPKEGPSILRIQQVVRGDSAAYFCASSPAGSQPQHFGDGTRLSIL.

In nucleotides, the CDR3 is TGTGCCAGCAGCCGGACAGGGGGCAGCTACGAGCAGTACTTC. Protein sequence: CASSRTGGSYEQYF. The rearrangement joins TRBV3-1 (or the pseudogene TRBV3-2) to TRBJ2-7, with 11 nucleotides matching TRBD1. Trimming took 4 bases from V and 3 from J; bases not matched to a gene: 2. Germline V gene lookup returns CDR1 LGHDT and CDR2 YNNKEL (reference sequence). The CDR3 consists of 14 residues.

This clone was observed a single time. The chain couples TRBV5-1 to TRBJ2-5, with D tentatively TRBD2 (6 bases). Per the germline V gene, CDR1 is SGHRS and CDR2 is YFSETQ. Trimming left V 0 bases short and J 4 bases short, with 16 bases between. The CDR3 has 16 residues. The CDR3 here is CASSLGHWAGPETQYF. The CDR3 nucleotides read TGCGCCAGCAGCTTGGGGCACTGGGCGGGGCCAGAGACCCAGTACTTC.

This CDR3 is CASSQPIPGQSTDTQYF. For the CDR3, the DNA is TGTGCCAGCAGCCAACCCATCCCTGGACAGAGCACAGATACGCAGTATTTT. The rearrangement joins TRBV3-1 (or the pseudogene TRBV3-2) to TRBJ2-3, with a possible D match to TRBD1 (6 bases). Trimming took 2 bases from V and 0 from J, leaving 15 bases between them. In germline, CDR1 is LGHDT, CDR2 YNNKEL (reference sequence). The CDR3 consists of 17 residues.

This clone was observed a single time. The chain is built from TRBV3-1 (or the pseudogene TRBV3-2) and TRBJ1-2, with TRBD1 as a possible D gene (5 bases). V was clipped by 1 base and J by 3 bases, with 15 bases between them. Germline-derived CDR1 and CDR2 are LGHDT and YNNKEL (reference sequence). This CDR3 region has 16 residues. The DNA for the CDR3 is TGTGCCAGCAGCCAAGGGGGGGGGTTCGGCGACTATGGCTACACCTTC. It specifies CASSQGGGFGDYGYTF.

The DNA of the CDR3 is TGTGAGACTGGGGCCAACGTCCTGACTTTC. Its protein is CETGANVLTF. The chain combines TRBV27 with TRBJ2-6; D not certain. Germline V gene data show CDR1 as MNHEY and CDR2 as SMNVEV (reference sequence). The CDR3 runs to 10 residues.

V gene TRBV7-2 combines with J gene TRBJ2-5; 10 nucleotides align to TRBD2. CDR3 size: 15 residues. Germline lookup yields CDR1 SGHTA and CDR2 FQGNSA. V was pared by 3 bases and J by 5 bases, with 6 bases of the junction left unmatched. For the CDR3, the DNA is TGTGCCAGCAGCTTCTTTGGGACTAGCGAGGAGACCCAGTACTTC. This encodes CASSFFGTSEETQYF.

The chain uses TRBV6-2 or TRBV6-3 and TRBJ1-5; TRBD1 agrees at 7 bases. V shed 4 bases, J shed 0 bases, and the junction held 6 bases outside the gene matches. The CDR3 sequence is 16 residues long. Germline V gene data show CDR1 as MNHEY and CDR2 as SVGEGT. Here the CDR3 DNA reads TGTGCCAGCAGTTGGACAGGACCTTATAGCAATCAGCCCCAGCATTTT. Translating it yields CASSWTGPYSNQPQHF.

V gene TRBV9 combines with J gene TRBJ2-1; 12 bases fit TRBD2. This CDR3 spans 18 amino acids. Trimming removed 1 base from V and 0 bases from J; junction bases left unmatched: 5. CDR1 is SGDLS and CDR2 is YYNGEE in the germline V gene. This CDR3 reads CASSVSLAGGTSYNEQFF. In nucleotides, the CDR3 is TGTGCCAGCAGCGTAAGCCTAGCGGGAGGGACCTCCTACAATGAGCAGTTCTTC.